These 30 T cell receptor beta chains originate from one sample sequenced in a study of response to subunit inactivated influenza vaccine. TCRdb re-analysed the RT-PCR reads in MiXCR, keeping a single row per CDR3 protein. This table holds about 800,000 distinct CDR3 sequences, less than 25% found once. Sequences were derived from PBMCs from blood, sampled 5 days after vaccination. The receptors were gathered from a man between 50 and 59 years old who received an inactivated influenza vaccine.

CDR3 amino acids: CASSLETSGIYEQYF. CDR3 in DNA: TGCGCCAGCAGCTTGGAAACTAGCGGGATCTACGAGCAGTACTTC. The chain uses TRBV5-1 and TRBJ2-7; 10 bases align to TRBD2. V shed 0 bases and J 3 bases; nucleotides not matched to a gene: 3. The length of the CDR3 is 15 residues. From germline, CDR1 is SGHRS and CDR2 YFSETQ.

J is TRBJ2-3 and V is TRBV20-1; 9 bases are shared with TRBD1. V lost 6 bases, J lost 3 bases, and 7 bases stayed unmatched. Germline V gene data show CDR1 as DFQATT and CDR2 as SNEGSKA (reference sequence). This CDR3 region has 14 residues. The DNA for the CDR3 is TGCAGTGCGGTAAAGGACAGGGGAACAGATACGCAGTATTTT. Translating it yields CSAVKDRGTDTQYF.

A few counts support this clonotype. The chain couples TRBV28 to TRBJ2-7; D uncertain. CDR1 MDHEN and CDR2 SYDVKM come from the germline V gene. The CDR3 sequence is 13 residues long. Trimming stripped 8 bases from V and 2 bases from J, with 13 bases between. The CDR3 coding sequence is TGTGCCAGCCGCTCGTCAATTCCCTACGAGCAGTACTTC. Amino acid sequence: CASRSSIPYEQYF.

This clonotype turned up a few times. The chain employs TRBV7-9 and TRBJ2-5; 8 bases line up with TRBD2. Germline-derived CDR1 and CDR2 are SEHNR and FQNEAQ (reference sequence). This CDR3 is built from 14 residues. V was clipped by 5 bases and J by 5 bases; unmatched bases: 7. CDR3 coding DNA: TGTGCCAGCAGCAAGGGACTAGGCGCGGAGACCCAGTACTTC. Translating it yields CASSKGLGAETQYF.

The V gene is TRBV6-2 or TRBV6-3, the J gene TRBJ2-7; 7 bases fit TRBD1. With 4 bases clipped from V and 2 bases from J, the junction kept 11 bases outside the gene matches. The CDR3 has 16 residues. The germline gives CDR1 MNHEY, CDR2 SVGEGT. CDR3 nucleotides: TGTGCCAGCAGTTCGGACAAAACAGGGGACACCTACGAGCAGTACTTC. Encoded protein: CASSSDKTGDTYEQYF.

The chain is built from TRBV5-1 and TRBJ2-1; 8 nucleotides line up with TRBD2. Unmatched junction bases numbered 5, after V lost 2 bases and J lost 4 bases. The germline V gene encodes CDR1 SGHRS and CDR2 YFSETQ. There are 15 residues in the CDR3. CDR3 sequence: CASSFGAGGYNEQFF. CDR3 nucleotides: TGCGCCAGCAGCTTCGGGGCGGGAGGTTACAATGAGCAGTTCTTC.

The chain recombines TRBV10-1 with TRBJ2-2; D unclear. This CDR3 contains 12 residues. V dropped 2 bases and J dropped 7 bases, with 5 bases sitting between them. Germline V gives CDR1 WNHNN, CDR2 SYGVQD (reference sequence). This CDR3 reads CASSETVGELFF. The DNA of the CDR3 is TGCGCCAGCAGTGAGACCGTCGGGGAGCTGTTTTTT.

This chain connects TRBV10-1 to TRBJ1-1; D is ambiguous. The CDR3 is made up of 11 amino acids. V lost 8 bases to trimming and J lost 1 base, with 5 bases between them. Germline V lookup: CDR1 WNHNN, CDR2 SYGVQD (reference sequence). Written as DNA, the CDR3 is TGCGCCAGCGCATCGAACACTGAAGCTTTCTTT. Its protein product is CASASNTEAFF.

This clonotype has just a few counts. The V call is TRBV25-1, the J call TRBJ2-7; 8 bases line up with TRBD1. From germline, CDR1 is MGHDK and CDR2 SYGVNS. This CDR3 has 15 amino acids. The V segment lost 3 bases and the J segment 4 bases; nucleotides outside the gene matches: 8. CDR3 region: CASSDYGTGVYEQYF. In DNA form, the CDR3 reads TGTGCCAGCAGTGATTACGGGACAGGAGTATACGAGCAGTACTTC.

The chain carries TRBV2 and TRBJ2-4; maybe TRBD1 (6 bases). This CDR3 has 14 amino acids. From germline, CDR1 is SNHLY and CDR2 FYNNEI. V was trimmed by 6 bases and J by 0 bases, leaving 9 bases between them. CDR3 nucleotides: TGTGCCAGCAGGGGGACACTAGCCAAAAACATTCAGTACTTC. Its translation: CASRGTLAKNIQYF.

This clonotype occurred many times. The gene calls are TRBV12-3 or TRBV12-4 and TRBJ1-1; 8 bases line up with TRBD1. The CDR3 totals 12 residues. V was pared by 5 bases and J by 7 bases, with 3 bases of the junction left unmatched. The CDR3 DNA sequence: TGTGCCAGCAGTCCTGGGACAGGTGAAGCTTTCTTT. Translation gives CASSPGTGEAFF.

The chain combines TRBV20-1 with TRBJ2-5; 9 bases line up with TRBD2. Trimming took 3 bases from V and 4 from J; bases not matched to a gene: 9. CDR3 length equals 15 residues. CDR1 is DFQATT and CDR2 is SNEGSKA in the germline V gene (reference sequence). The chain's CDR3 is CSASWPSGIGETQYF. CDR3 coding DNA: TGCAGTGCTAGTTGGCCTAGCGGGATAGGAGAGACCCAGTACTTC.

This clonotype was seen repeatedly, ten times or more. The chain joins TRBV12-3 or TRBV12-4 to TRBJ2-2, with a weak D call TRBD2 (6 bases). V was trimmed by 6 bases and J by 0 bases, leaving 8 bases between them. This CDR3 comprises 14 residues. The CDR3 DNA sequence: TGTGCCAGCAGCTGGACTACGAACACCGGGGAGCTGTTTTTT. It is translated as CASSWTTNTGELFF.

The genes are TRBV24-1 and TRBJ2-2, with TRBD2 matching over 15 bases. J was trimmed by 1 base and V by 3 bases; bases with no gene match: 8. Per the germline V gene, CDR1 is KGHDR and CDR2 is SFDVKD. This CDR3 has 20 amino acids. The CDR3 DNA reads as TGTGCCACCAGTGATCCGCGGACTAGCGGGGGGGATTGGAACACCGGGGAGCTGTTTTTT. Translating gives CATSDPRTSGGDWNTGELFF.

The V and J genes are TRBV7-9 and TRBJ2-7; D possibly matches TRBD1 or TRBD2 (5 bases each). CDR1 and CDR2 from the germline V gene are SEHNR and FQNEAQ (reference sequence). The V end was cut by 1 base, the J end by 3 bases, with 10 bases between. This CDR3 is built from 14 residues. The CDR3 DNA reads as TGTGCCAGCAGCTTAGTGGGACGATACTACGAGCAGTACTTC. Translated: CASSLVGRYYEQYF.

This clonotype was counted only a few times. V is TRBV2 and J is TRBJ1-5, with no clear D. Germline V gene data show CDR1 as SNHLY and CDR2 as FYNNEI. This CDR3 is 15 amino acids long. The V end was cut by 8 bases, the J end by 0 bases, with 14 bases between. The CDR3 DNA follows: TGTGCCAGCGTGAACAACCGGATTAGCAATCAGCCCCAGCATTTT. This codes for CASVNNRISNQPQHF.

This chain uses TRBV29-1 with TRBJ1-2; a possible D gene is TRBD1 (5 bases). CDR1 and CDR2 (germline): SQVTM, ANQGSEA. Trimming shortened V by 4 bases and J by 0 bases, and 18 bases separated the two germline ends. The length of the CDR3 is 16 residues. The CDR3 sequence: CSVAEAPGRPNYGYTF. The CDR3 coding sequence is TGCAGCGTTGCCGAAGCCCCAGGGCGGCCTAACTATGGCTACACCTTC.

A few counts support this clonotype. The chain links TRBV6-2 or TRBV6-3 to TRBJ2-1, with 7 bases that match TRBD1. Looked up from germline, CDR1 is MNHEY and CDR2 is SVGEGT. Losses at the gene ends were 5 bases for V and 3 bases for J; bases not matched to a gene: 13. The CDR3 extends over 17 amino acids. In DNA form, the CDR3 reads TGTGCCAGCAGTGGGGACCACAGGGGATTTAACTACAATGAGCAGTTCTTC. This encodes CASSGDHRGFNYNEQFF.

This clonotype was seen a handful of times. The chain is built from TRBV29-1 and TRBJ2-7; maybe TRBD1 (6 bases). This CDR3 contains 14 residues. Germline CDR1 and CDR2: SQVTM and ANQGSEA. V lost 0 bases and J lost 6, with 15 bases in between. The CDR3 region has the DNA TGCAGCGTTGAAGAGGGGGCAGGGAAGCGCGAGCAGTACTTC. It translates to CSVEEGAGKREQYF.

This chain uses TRBV5-1 with TRBJ2-5; D perhaps matches TRBD2 (6 bases). Trimming left V 4 bases short and J 3 bases short, with 13 bases between. Germline CDR1 is SGHRS and CDR2 is YFSETQ. The CDR3 runs to 14 residues. In DNA, the CDR3 is TGCGCCAGCAGCACCTCCGGACTAAAAGAGACCCAGTACTTC. This gives the protein CASSTSGLKETQYF.

The chain recombines TRBV10-3 with TRBJ1-4; TRBD1 aligns across 8 bases. CDR1 is ENHRY, CDR2 SYGVKD, per germline. The CDR3 has 15 amino acids. Trimming removed 6 bases from V and 2 bases from J; junction bases left unmatched: 5. DNA for the CDR3: TGTGCCATCAGCGTACAGGGGGGCACTAATGAAAAACTGTTTTTT. Its protein is CAISVQGGTNEKLFF.

This clonotype was found many times. This sequence joins TRBV29-1 and TRBJ2-7, with D unclear. Trimming stripped 7 bases from V and 0 bases from J, with 16 bases between. Germline CDR1 SQVTM, CDR2 ANQGSEA. CDR3 size: 14 residues. As DNA, the CDR3 is TGCAGCGCCCTGAACCCAAGTCTCTCCTACGAGCAGTACTTC. Translated: CSALNPSLSYEQYF.

The CDR3 nucleotides read TGTGCCAGCAGTCCGACTAGCGGGGACACAGATACGCAGTATTTT. Protein product: CASSPTSGDTDTQYF. This chain connects TRBV12-3 or TRBV12-4 to TRBJ2-3, with 11 bases fitting TRBD2. The CDR3 spans 15 residues. The junction had 3 bases not matched to a gene; V was cut back by 5 bases and J by 2 bases.

The sample holds a few counts of this clonotype. The chain couples TRBV27 to TRBJ2-3, with a weak D call TRBD1 (6 bases). CDR3 length: 18 amino acids. The germline V gene has CDR1 MNHEY and CDR2 SMNVEV (reference sequence). Trimming removed 3 bases from V and 2 bases from J, with 21 bases in between. The CDR3 DNA reads as TGTGCCAGCAGTTTGTTGGGGGCGGACGGGGCGTACACAGATACGCAGTATTTT. Translation gives CASSLLGADGAYTDTQYF.

This clonotype occurred many times. The chain employs TRBV7-9 and TRBJ1-1; D is undetermined. V was cut by 7 bases and J by 0 bases, with 12 bases left in between. CDR1 and CDR2 from the germline V gene are SEHNR and FQNEAQ (reference sequence). This CDR3 contains 14 residues. As DNA, the CDR3 is TGTGCCAGCACACTGACCGACCTGAACACTGAAGCTTTCTTT. Its protein is CASTLTDLNTEAFF.

In its sample, this clonotype was seen a few times. The gene calls are TRBV7-9 and TRBJ2-1; TRBD2 matches at 8 bases. Looked up from germline, CDR1 is SEHNR and CDR2 is FQNEAQ (reference sequence). The ends lost 5 bases at V and 3 bases at J; junction bases unmatched: 9. This CDR3 has 16 residues. CDR3 sequence (DNA): TGTGCCAGCAGCCTTTCACTTAGCGGGAACTACAATGAGCAGTTCTTC. Translating gives CASSLSLSGNYNEQFF.

V and J are TRBV5-5 and TRBJ2-7, with 9 bases identical to TRBD1. Germline trimming cut 3 bases from V and 2 bases from J; bases unmatched to any gene: 9. CDR1 and CDR2 (germline): SGHKS, YYEKEE (reference sequence). The CDR3 sequence is 16 residues long. CDR3 sequence (DNA): TGTGCCAGCAGCTGGGCGGGGACAGGGCAACCCTACGAGCAGTACTTC. This codes for CASSWAGTGQPYEQYF.

This clonotype was detected only a few times. The rearrangement joins TRBV5-4 to TRBJ1-2, with TRBD1 as a possible D gene (5 bases). The length of the CDR3 is 14 residues. The V and J ends lost 4 bases and 5 bases respectively, with 15 bases between them. CDR1 and CDR2 (germline): SGHNT, YYREEE (reference sequence). The CDR3 nucleotides are TGTGCCAGCAGCCCTGGGGGGGGACCGTATGGCTACACCTTC. Its translation is CASSPGGGPYGYTF. Together with reference TRBV5-4 and TRBJ1-2, the CDR3 gives the full variable domain: ETGVTQSPTHLIKTRGQQVTLRCSSQSGHNTVSWYQQALGQGPQFIFQYYREEENGRGNFPPRFSGLQFPNYSSELNVNALELDDSALYLCASSPGGGPYGYTFGSGTRLTVV.

There are a few counts of this clonotype. The V call is TRBV6-1, the J call TRBJ2-7; D not resolved. The V end was cut by 2 bases, the J end by 6 bases, with 8 bases between. The CDR3 totals 12 residues. CDR1 is MNHNS and CDR2 is SASEGT in the germline V gene. CDR3 amino acids: CASSEQRSEQYF. In DNA, the CDR3 is TGTGCCAGCAGTGAACAAAGATCCGAGCAGTACTTC.

This chain links TRBV27 with TRBJ2-2; D perhaps matches TRBD2 (7 bases). This CDR3 contains 16 residues. Trimming shortened V by 4 bases and J by 7 bases, and 19 bases separated the two germline ends. The germline CDR1 and CDR2 sequences are MNHEY and SMNVEV (reference sequence). DNA for the CDR3: TGTGCCAGCAGTTCTGCCGGGGGGCCAAGGAACGGGGAGCTGTTTTTT. Protein: CASSSAGGPRNGELFF.